The sequence of this T cell receptor (beta chain) was determined in a study of OX40 agonist ivuxolimab in advanced cancers. General observations from the study: Relative to CD4+, CD8+ T cells held more expanded clones on average.

In this sample, this clone turned up once. Its antigen is unidentified. Libraries were prepared by immunoSEQ multiplex PCR; TCRdb keeps only in-frame clonotypes and omits some of them. The data show some 86,000 clones, around 94% seen once. This CDR3 has 14 residues. CDR1 and CDR2 from the germline V gene are SGHDT and YYEEEE. V was clipped by 8 bases and J by 0 bases, with 12 bases between them. The chain combines TRBV5-6 with TRBJ1-3, with unresolved D. The sample here was CD4+ or CD8+ T cells sorted from blood, taken in a trial of the OX40 agonist ivuxolimab. This TCR came from an adult with an advanced solid tumor such as melanoma, head and neck, liver or kidney cancer. This CDR3 is CASTDGNSGNTIYF. The CDR3 bases are TGTGCCAGTACGGACGGCAACTCTGGAAACACCATATATTTT.